This entry features one T cell receptor (beta chain) sequence. Its target antigen remains unknown. No base qualities exist here, and no much larger clone lies one base off it. The entry originates in a study of PD-1 blockade in mismatch repair-deficient tumors (dated by TCRdb to between 2016 and 2019). Broadly, across the study: The trial enrolled 85 to 100 consecutive patients with more than ten mismatch repair-deficient cancer types between September 2013 and 2016, all previously treated and progressing. Deep sequencing of TCR CDR3 regions was used to track tumor-associated T cell clones in peripheral blood of patients responding to PD-1 blockade.

The germline V gene supplies CDR1 MGHRA and CDR2 YSYEKL. CDR3 length: 13 amino acids, cysteine to phenylalanine. Of the read, only the CDR3 DNA is kept; its 39 bases are in frame from base 1. V is pared back by 4 bases and J by 3 bases, with 10 bases lying between the germline termini. Study-wide findings and limitations: After pembrolizumab, tumor-resident clones, which were often undetectable in blood before treatment, expanded rapidly and then contracted, generally ahead of radiologic responses.

For every enrolled patient, mismatch repair deficiency was confirmed by either polymerase chain reaction or immunohistochemistry. A few patients who responded to pembrolizumab therapy underwent TCR sequencing. The phase II trial prospectively tested pembrolizumab PD-1 blockade in advanced mismatch repair-deficient cancers regardless of tissue of origin. Serial peripheral blood T cell samples were collected before and at multiple times after starting PD-1 blockade. Blood sampling times were expressed in weeks after the first pembrolizumab dose. Library preparation was by the immunoSEQ multiplex PCR assay. TCRdb retrieved this table from immuneACCESS and kept in-frame rearrangements only. Not all clones are present; in checked studies, unresolved V genes account for under half, and no reason is known for the remainder. The sample includes under 50,000 clones, with roughly 77% observed a single time. The ten biggest clones cover roughly 22% of the sample.

The chain is encoded by TRBV4-1 joined to TRBJ2-7; the D segment may tentatively be TRBD1 or TRBD2, each giving 6 matched bases. This sequence was found in an adult with mismatch repair-deficient cancer. The sequencing used peripheral blood, collected 4 weeks after starting pembrolizumab. CDR3 region: CASSPGGGYEQYF. In nucleotide form, the sequence is TGCGCCAGCAGCCCTGGAGGGGGCTACGAGCAGTACTTC.